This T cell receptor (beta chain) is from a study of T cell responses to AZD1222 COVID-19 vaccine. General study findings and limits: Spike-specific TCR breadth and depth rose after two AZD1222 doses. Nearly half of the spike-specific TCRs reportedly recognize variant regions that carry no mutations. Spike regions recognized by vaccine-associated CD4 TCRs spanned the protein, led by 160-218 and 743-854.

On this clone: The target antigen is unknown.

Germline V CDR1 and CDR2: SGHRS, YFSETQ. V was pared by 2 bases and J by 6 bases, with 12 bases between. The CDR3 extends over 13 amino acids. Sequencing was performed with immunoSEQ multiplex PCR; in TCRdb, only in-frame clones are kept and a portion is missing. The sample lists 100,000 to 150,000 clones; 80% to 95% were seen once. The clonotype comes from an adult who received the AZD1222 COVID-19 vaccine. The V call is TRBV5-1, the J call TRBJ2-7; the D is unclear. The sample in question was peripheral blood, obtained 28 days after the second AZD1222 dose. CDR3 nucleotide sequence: TGCGCCAGCAGCTTAACAGCGCCTCCCGAGCAGTACTTC. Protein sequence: CASSLTAPPEQYF.